A selection of T cell receptor beta chains follows, all from one sample in a study of CD4 T cells in relation to SARS-CoV-2 and coronaviruses. The protocol was immunoSEQ multiplex PCR, while the TCRdb copy is restricted to in-frame clones and leaves out a portion. Of approximately 60,000 clones listed, 90% to 95% are singletons. Sequences were obtained from naive CD4+ T cells from PBMCs. The receptors here all came from an adult with COVID-19. Each CDR3 is given with its conserved first and last residue. The order of the fields is D gene, clone size, J gene, V gene, CDR3 DNA, CDR3 protein. D genes are given only for firm matches. Expanded clones are given a class, and other clones once, few, many or no size at all.

TRBD2 once TRBJ2-2 TRBV7-9 TGTGCCGGAAGGGGTTTTGGCGGGAGTACGTATGCCGGGGAGCTGTTTTTT CAGRGFGGSTYAGELFF
TRBD2 - TRBJ2-2 TRBV7-3 TGTGCCAGCAGCTTACAACTAGCGGGAGTGGGCGGGGAGCTGTTTTTT CASSLQLAGVGGELFF
- - TRBJ2-4 TRBV2 TGTGCCAGCAGTGAACCGTTCGGGCCAGAGGGAAACATTCAGTACTTC CASSEPFGPEGNIQYF
TRBD1 - TRBJ2-7 TRBV14 TGTGCCAGCAGCCAAGATTTCCCAGGGGGTTCGACCTACGAGCAGTACTTC CASSQDFPGGSTYEQYF
- - TRBJ1-2 TRBV2 TGTGCCAGCACCCCGGGGGGGACGGCACGTCCTAACTATGGCTACACCTTC CASTPGGTARPNYGYTF
- - TRBJ1-6 TRBV27 TGTGCCAGCAGGGTTGCCGGGATTGATTTTTCACCCCTCCACTTT CASRVAGIDFSPLHF
- - TRBJ2-6 TRBV21-1 TGTGCCCCTCCGCCCAGCTCTGGGGCCAACGTCCTGACTTTC CAPPPSSGANVLTF
- - TRBJ2-7 TRBV5-1 TGCGCCAGCAGCTTGGTGCCGGGGTCTAGCTCCTACGAGCAGTACTTC CASSLVPGSSSYEQYF
TRBD2 - TRBJ2-5 TRBV24-1 TGTGCCACCAGTGTAACTTTGGGGACTAGCGGGAGGGCGGAGACCCAGTACTTC CATSVTLGTSGRAETQYF
- few TRBJ1-6 TRBV7-9 TGTGCCAGCAGCTCCCGACACAATTCACCCCTCCACTTT CASSSRHNSPLHF
- - TRBJ2-6 TRBV7-9 TGTGCCAGCAGCTCCAGCACCTCTGGGGCCAACGTCCTGACTTTC CASSSSTSGANVLTF
- - TRBJ1-2 TRBV10-3 TGTGCCATCAGTGAGAGGGAGGACCACTATGGCTACACCTTC CAISEREDHYGYTF
- - TRBJ2-1 TRBV28 TGTGCCAGCAGTTCGTTTTTCGGGGAGCAGTTCTTC CASSSFFGEQFF
- - TRBJ2-1 TRBV2 TGTGCCAGCACTCCGGAACTCTTATTGGCCTACAATGAGCAGTTCTTC CASTPELLLAYNEQFF
- once TRBJ2-5 TRBV28 TGTGCCAGCAGTTTCCAGGGGGGTGAGTTGGAGACCCAGTACTTC CASSFQGGELETQYF
- - TRBJ2-7 TRBV28 TGTGCCAGCAAACGCCGAGCCCCATACGAGCAGTACTTC CASKRRAPYEQYF
- once TRBJ2-7 TRBV15 TGTGCCACCAGCATAGGAGGGTCCTCCTACGAGCAGTACTTC CATSIGGSSYEQYF
- - TRBJ2-7 TRBV7-2 TGTGCCAGCACCCCTGACCCGGGTCTGAACTACGAGCAGTACTTC CASTPDPGLNYEQYF
TRBD2 - TRBJ2-7 TRBV6-2/TRBV6-3 TGTGCCAGCAGTCGACTAGCGTACGAGCAGTACTTC CASSRLAYEQYF
TRBD1 - TRBJ2-7 TRBV2 TGTGCCAGCACAAGACAGGGGGTATCATCGGAGCAGTACTTC CASTRQGVSSEQYF
TRBD2 once TRBJ2-7 TRBV5-4 TGTGCCAGCAGCGTGACTAGCGGGAACTACGAGCAGTACTTC CASSVTSGNYEQYF
TRBD2 - TRBJ2-4 TRBV4-2 TGTGCCAGCAGCCAAGGGGGGACCAGGGGGGCCCTAGCGGGAATTAGAAACATTCAGTACTTC CASSQGGTRGALAGIRNIQYF
TRBD2 once TRBJ2-1 TRBV5-1 TGCGCCAGCAGCTCCCAAGCGGGAGCAACCTACAATGAGCAGTTCTTC CASSSQAGATYNEQFF
- - TRBJ2-5 TRBV3-1/TRBV3-2 TGTGCCAGCAGCCGCCCAGTAGCGCGAGAGACCCAGTACTTC CASSRPVARETQYF
TRBD2 once TRBJ2-5 TRBV5-6 TGTGCCAGCAGCTTGAGGGGGCGCGGGAGGGCCGGAGAGACCCAGTACTTC CASSLRGRGRAGETQYF
- - TRBJ1-2 TRBV9 TGTGCCAGCAGCGTAGACCTTAGTTGGGGGGCTAACTATGGCTACACCTTC CASSVDLSWGANYGYTF
- - TRBJ2-1 TRBV2 TGTGCCAGCAGTGAGGAACAAATCACCTACAATGAGCAGTTCTTC CASSEEQITYNEQFF
- - TRBJ2-5 TRBV18 TGTGCCAGCTCGCCTAGCGTCCAAGAGACCCAGTACTTC CASSPSVQETQYF
TRBD1 - TRBJ2-1 TRBV19 TGTGCCAGTAGGGAGGACAGGGCAGGTTTCTACAATGAGCAGTTCTTC CASREDRAGFYNEQFF
TRBD2 - TRBJ2-2 TRBV11-3 TGTGCCAGCAGCCCGAAACTAGCGGGAGAGGTCCCCGGGGAGCTGTTTTTT CASSPKLAGEVPGELFF
TRBD1 - TRBJ2-5 TRBV2 TGTGCCAGCAAGGGACAGGGTGAGACCCAGTACTTC CASKGQGETQYF
- - TRBJ2-7 TRBV6-5 TGTGCCAGCAGCCGGGACATCACCTACGAGCAGTACTTC CASSRDITYEQYF
- - TRBJ2-5 TRBV18 TGTGCCAGCTCCCCGGGAGTCCAAGAGACCCAGTACTTC CASSPGVQETQYF
TRBD1 - TRBJ2-7 TRBV6-5 TGTGCCAGCGGACAGGGTCGCACCTACGAGCAGTACTTC CASGQGRTYEQYF
- - TRBJ1-4 TRBV5-1 TGCGCCAGCAGCCCCACGGGAGACGGCAGGAATGAAAAACTGTTTTTT CASSPTGDGRNEKLFF
- - TRBJ2-1 TRBV5-5 TGTGCCAGCAGCTTCGAGTCTAGGGTTCAGCAGTTCTTC CASSFESRVQQFF
- - TRBJ1-5 TRBV7-2 TGTGCCAGCAGCGAGGGACACCTTGAGCCCCAGCATTTT CASSEGHLEPQHF
TRBD1 - TRBJ2-5 TRBV25-1 TGTGCCAGCAGTGATCACCATACTCCGGGACAGCAGTACTTC CASSDHHTPGQQYF
- - TRBJ1-2 TRBV7-9 TGTGCCAGCAGCGGCCGACGTGCACTCTATGGCTACACCTTC CASSGRRALYGYTF
- - TRBJ2-1 TRBV25-1 TGTGCCAGCAGTGCTATATCGGGGGAAAAATACAATGAGCAGTTCTTC CASSAISGEKYNEQFF
TRBD2 - TRBJ2-5 TRBV4-2 TGTGCCAGCAGCCGGGAGGGAGGGGAGACCCAGTACTTC CASSREGGETQYF
- once TRBJ2-7 TRBV4-2 TGTGCCAGCAGCCAAGTTACGGCAGATTACGAGCAGTACTTC CASSQVTADYEQYF
- - TRBJ1-4 TRBV11-2 TGTGCCAGCAGCTTCCGGGGGAGGGCTAATGAAAAACTGTTTTTT CASSFRGRANEKLFF
- - TRBJ1-2 TRBV30 TGTGCCTGGATCGGGGGAAGCTATGGCTACACCTTC CAWIGGSYGYTF
- - TRBJ1-2 TRBV6-5 TGTGCCAGCAGTCAACAGGGTTCCTATGGCTACACCTTC CASSQQGSYGYTF
TRBD2 few TRBJ2-1 TRBV6-1 TGTGCCAGCAGTGAAGGAGGGTTGGGGACTAGCGGGAGATTCGTCAATGAGCAGTTCTTC CASSEGGLGTSGRFVNEQFF
- - TRBJ1-5 TRBV7-9 TGTGCCAGCAGCTTAGGGTCTCCGGAGAATCAGCCCCAGCATTTT CASSLGSPENQPQHF
TRBD2 - TRBJ2-3 TRBV2 TGTGCCAGCAGCACTAGCGGGATAGCCGGCACAGATACGCAGTATTTT CASSTSGIAGTDTQYF
- - TRBJ2-7 TRBV9 TGTGCCAGCAGCGCCCCCGGGCGCGTCTACGAGCAGTACTTC CASSAPGRVYEQYF
- - TRBJ2-7 TRBV5-4 TGTGCCAGCAGTAGTTCCCCAGTCTCCCGCTCCGAGCAGTACTTC CASSSSPVSRSEQYF
- - TRBJ2-3 TRBV9 TGTGCCAGCAGCGTAGAGACTAGCACAGATACGCAGTATTTT CASSVETSTDTQYF
- - TRBJ2-2 TRBV11-2 TGTGCCAGCAGCACACGGGAAGACCTGAACACCGGGGAGCTGTTTTTT CASSTREDLNTGELFF
- - TRBJ1-1 TRBV6-5 TGTGCCACACGCGTCGGCAGGGCGGGTGAAGCTTTCTTT CATRVGRAGEAFF
- - TRBJ2-7 TRBV25-1 TGTGCCAGCAGTTTCCAGACTGCTCTAGGGACTGAGGACGAGCAGTACTTC CASSFQTALGTEDEQYF